The next 20 T cell receptor beta chains were all read from a single sample in a study of blood T cell repertoires in COVID-19. Produced via immunoSEQ multiplex PCR; TCRdb's table is partial and in-frame only. Altogether 250,000 to 350,000 clones are present, more than 85% being singletons, with the ten largest covering approximately 18%. Sequenced: PBMCs or T cells enriched from blood (not recorded which). The receptors here all came from a woman aged 30 to 39 who had recovered from COVID-19.

This clone was detected a few times. The same CDR3 is also encoded by other DNA sequences in this sample. The CDR3 DNA sequence: TGTGCCAGCTCACTAGACAGGAACACTGAAGCTTTCTTT. As protein: CASSLDRNTEAFF. The gene calls are TRBV18 and TRBJ1-1; D perhaps matches TRBD1 (5 bases). Germline CDR1 reads KGHSH; CDR2 reads LQKENI. Trimming shortened V by 4 bases and J by 1 base, and 7 bases separated the two germline ends. There are 13 residues in the CDR3.

The V and J genes are TRBV13 and TRBJ2-7; perhaps TRBD1 as D (5 bases). The V and J ends lost 4 bases and 4 bases respectively, with 8 bases between them. The CDR3 has 12 residues. Looked up from germline, CDR1 is PRHDT and CDR2 is FYEKMQ (reference sequence). The CDR3 coding sequence is TGTGCCAGCAGCTCCCAGGGTTACGAGCAGTACTTC. It yields the protein CASSSQGYEQYF.

This chain uses TRBV15 with TRBJ2-7; D unclear. Germline-derived CDR1 and CDR2 are LNHNV and YYDKDF (reference sequence). The CDR3 contains 14 residues. V was cut by 0 bases and J by 0 bases, with 6 bases left in between. CDR3 loop: CATSRDTSSYEQYF. Here the CDR3 DNA reads TGTGCCACCAGCAGAGATACATCCTCCTACGAGCAGTACTTC.

The rearrangement uses TRBV5-6 and TRBJ2-7; maybe TRBD2 (6 bases). The CDR3 is 11 amino acids. Per germline, CDR1 SGHDT and CDR2 YYEEEE. Trimming took 6 bases from V and 7 from J, leaving 11 bases between them. This chain's CDR3 is CASTQGGEQYF. In DNA, the CDR3 is TGTGCCAGCACCCAGGGAGGAGAGCAGTACTTC.

This clone was seen a single time. The gene calls are TRBV18 and TRBJ1-4, with TRBD1 matching 7 bases. The CDR3 runs to 14 residues. Trimming cost V 3 bases and J 6 bases; bases outside gene matches: 4. Germline assignment: CDR1 KGHSH and CDR2 LQKENI. CDR3 bases: TGTGCCAGCTCACCGGGACAGAGCCATGAAAAACTGTTTTTT. The encoded protein is CASSPGQSHEKLFF.

The table lists this clone with a count of one. The V gene is TRBV10-3, the J gene TRBJ2-3; a possible D gene is TRBD2 (6 bases). V dropped 2 bases and J dropped 2 bases, with 14 bases sitting between them. Germline V gives CDR1 ENHRY, CDR2 SYGVKD. The CDR3 is 16 residues long. The CDR3 DNA is TGTGCCATCAGTGAGGTTCAGGCGGGACTCACAGATACGCAGTATTTT. Protein sequence: CAISEVQAGLTDTQYF.

The CDR3 DNA follows: TGTGCCAGCAGCAGTACAGGGAACACTGAAGCTTTCTTT. Protein: CASSSTGNTEAFF. The chain recombines TRBV11-3 with TRBJ1-1; maybe TRBD1 (5 bases). Per the germline V gene, CDR1 is SGHNT and CDR2 is YENEEA. This CDR3 comprises 13 residues. V was shortened by 5 bases and J by 1 base, with 8 bases between the two germline ends.

The rearrangement joins TRBV7-3 to TRBJ2-1; 8 bases map to TRBD2. J gave up 5 bases and V 2 bases, and 5 bases lay outside the gene matches. This CDR3 contains 15 residues. Germline-derived CDR1 and CDR2 are SGHTA and FQGTGA. Here the CDR3 DNA reads TGTGCCAGCAGCTTAGGGACTAGTGTCCACAATGAGCAGTTCTTC. As protein: CASSLGTSVHNEQFF.

The rearrangement links TRBV14 to TRBJ1-2; weak D call: TRBD1 (5 bases). V was trimmed by 1 base and J by 7 bases, leaving 13 bases between them. Germline V lookup: CDR1 SGHDN, CDR2 FVKESK. The length of the CDR3 is 14 residues. CDR3 residues: CASSQGQGLGGYTF. DNA for the CDR3: TGTGCCAGCAGCCAAGGGCAGGGCCTCGGTGGCTACACCTTC.

The rearrangement uses TRBV28 and TRBJ1-5, with 8 bases identical to TRBD1. The CDR3 has 14 residues. V was pared by 6 bases and J by 3 bases, with 4 bases of the junction left unmatched. Germline loops: CDR1 MDHEN, CDR2 SYDVKM. The CDR3 sequence: CASRRTGNNQPQHF. Written as DNA, the CDR3 is TGTGCCAGCAGACGGACAGGGAACAATCAGCCCCAGCATTTT.

The chain carries TRBV25-1 and TRBJ1-1, with TRBD1 as a possible D gene (5 bases). The V gene's germline CDR1 is MGHDK and CDR2 SYGVNS. Trimming left V 5 bases short and J 2 bases short, with 15 bases between. The CDR3 is 15 residues long. Here the CDR3 DNA reads TGTGCCAGCAGTCTCAAACAGGACGGAAACACTGAAGCTTTCTTT. This encodes CASSLKQDGNTEAFF. Drawing the rest from reference TRBV25-1 and TRBJ1-1, the complete variable domain is EADIYQTPRYLVIGTGKKITLECSQTMGHDKMYWYQQDPGMELHLIHYSYGVNSTEKGDLSSESTVSRIRTEHFPLTLESARPSHTSQYLCASSLKQDGNTEAFFGQGTRLTVV.

The chain employs TRBV27 and TRBJ2-7; D gene ambiguous. Germline CDR1 MNHEY, CDR2 SMNVEV (reference sequence). This CDR3 spans 14 amino acids. V lost 2 bases to trimming and J lost 2 bases, with 10 bases between them. CDR3 sequence reads: CASSLGRPPYEQYF. The DNA of the CDR3 is TGTGCCAGCAGTTTAGGCCGTCCTCCCTACGAGCAGTACTTC.

The V gene is TRBV2, the J gene TRBJ2-1, with unresolved D. In germline, CDR1 is SNHLY, CDR2 FYNNEI. The V and J ends lost 1 base and 6 bases respectively, with 13 bases between them. This CDR3 spans 15 amino acids. The CDR3 is CASSEERVRGNEQFF. The CDR3, as DNA: TGTGCCAGCAGTGAAGAACGGGTGCGAGGCAATGAGCAGTTCTTC. Complete variable domain (other parts from reference TRBV2 and TRBJ2-1): EPEVTQTPSHQVTQMGQEVILRCVPISNHLYFYWYRQILGQKVEFLVSFYNNEISEKSEIFDDQFSVERPDGSNFTLKIRSTKLEDSAMYFCASSEERVRGNEQFFGPGTRLTVL.

The chain carries TRBV19 and TRBJ2-1; 13 bases line up with TRBD2. The CDR3 loop spans 19 amino acids. Looked up from germline, CDR1 is LNHDA and CDR2 is SQIVND (reference sequence). Losses at the gene ends were 4 bases for V and 2 bases for J; bases not matched to a gene: 11. The CDR3 coding sequence is TGTGCCAGTAGTACCTCTCGGACTAGCGGGAGACCTCCCTACAATGAGCAGTTCTTC. It encodes CASSTSRTSGRPPYNEQFF.

The gene calls are TRBV9 and TRBJ2-2, with TRBD1 matching 8 bases. CDR3 size: 15 residues. Germline V lookup: CDR1 SGDLS, CDR2 YYNGEE. Trimming cost V 4 bases and J 6 bases; bases outside gene matches: 8. CDR3 nucleotide sequence: TGTGCCAGCAGCCCCCAGGGGGCTAACCCCGGGGAGCTGTTTTTT. This sequence encodes CASSPQGANPGELFF.

V is TRBV28 and J is TRBJ1-5; no clear D. Trimming took 8 bases from V and 0 from J, leaving 11 bases between them. This CDR3 is 14 amino acids long. CDR1 and CDR2 (germline): MDHEN, SYDVKM. The CDR3 sequence: CASATDYSNQPQHF. The CDR3 region has the DNA TGTGCCAGCGCCACTGATTATAGCAATCAGCCCCAGCATTTT.

J is TRBJ1-1 and V is TRBV28, with D perhaps matching TRBD1 (6 bases). This CDR3 comprises 14 residues. CDR1 is MDHEN and CDR2 is SYDVKM in the germline V gene. V lost 7 bases and J lost 3, with 15 bases in between. CDR3 in DNA: TGTGCCAGCATCTTACGCGGGGGCCACACTGAAGCTTTCTTT. Its translation: CASILRGGHTEAFF.

On this clone: The junction departs from the called germline gene at one end, perhaps through a read error. The V gene is TRBV7-7, the J gene TRBJ2-5; D is perhaps TRBD2 (6 bases). The CDR3 has 15 residues. CDR1 is SSHAT, CDR2 FNYEAQ, per germline (reference sequence). Here the CDR3 DNA reads TGTGCTAGCAGCTTAATGGGAGGTTTCCAAGAGACCCAGTACTTC. This translates into CASSLMGGFQETQYF.

The chain has TRBV7-3 and TRBJ2-2, with D perhaps TRBD1 (5 bases). CDR1 and CDR2 from the germline V gene are SGHTA and FQGTGA. Trimming pared 6 bases from V and 1 base from J, leaving 12 bases between. This CDR3 is 15 amino acids long. For the CDR3, the DNA is TGTGCCAGCAGTCCAGGGATTCAGAACACCGGGGAGCTGTTTTTT. It codes for CASSPGIQNTGELFF.

The CDR3, as DNA: TGTGCCAGCAAGCAGGGTGGCACTGAAGCTTTCTTT. As protein: CASKQGGTEAFF. The chain combines TRBV12-3 or TRBV12-4 with TRBJ1-1; maybe TRBD1 (5 bases). The V gene lost 7 bases and the J gene lost 4 bases, with 10 bases spanning the gap. This CDR3 spans 12 amino acids.